This TCR beta chain was recovered during a study of blood T cells in healthy people across ages (dated by TCRdb to between 2015 and 2017). As for the study more broadly: In model experiments, roughly one uniquely barcoded TCR beta cDNA molecule per two T cells was captured by template switching. The study measured age-related changes in TCR beta repertoire diversity using deep sequencing normalized with unique cDNA molecular identifiers. The donors were divided into four age groups: young (average approximately 16 years), middle-aged (about 40), aged (approximately 64) and long-lived (about 84). To avoid experimental bias, donors of different ages were randomly spread across the sequencing lanes. Two additional independent replicas of 1 million unique cDNA reads from the same blood draw were analyzed for two donors (one aged 18 to 30 and one aged 80 or older). What the research found in general, with its limitations: The long-lived group showed more naive CD4+ T cells, fewer expanded clones and increased TCR diversity than the aged group, suggesting age selection. Conclusive comparison of naive and antigen-experienced compartments was prevented by the profiling of bulk unsorted PBMCs. The CMV infection status of donors was not known, potentially confounding age-related changes in expanded clonotypes. As age increased, observed TCR beta diversity per million T cells dropped in a roughly linear way, and a significant reduction was already evident by age about 40. Observed TCR beta diversity correlated strongly with the percentage of naive T cells measured by flow cytometry. Estimates of total diversity based on one million sequenced T cells were considered lower bounds and underestimates.

Reading the germline V gene (reference sequence) gives CDR1 DFQATT and CDR2 SNEGSKA. The CDR3 numbers 13 residues from cysteine through phenylalanine. The CDR3 DNA has 39 bases and is translated from base 1. V is pared back by 8 bases and J by 4 bases, with 16 bases lying between the germline termini. Systemically healthy Caucasian individuals from Russia, approximately 39 in total and aged about 6 to 100 years, were included as donors. Each donor gave ten milliliters of peripheral blood, collected into EDTA-treated Vacutainer tubes. PBMCs were isolated by Ficoll-Paque density-gradient centrifugation, with at least 7 million obtained per sample. Total RNA, at least 6 micrograms per sample, was extracted from PBMCs with Trizol reagent. For every donor, an aliquot of PBMCs went through flow cytometry to measure the percentages of naive CD45RAhigh/CD27high T cells. The method was 5' RACE. The sequencing machine was an Illumina HiSeq 2500. A second about 6 to 11 cycle PCR used a sample-barcoded 5' primer and a J-beta primer mix. Each TCR beta cDNA molecule received a unique molecular identifier from a template-switch 5' adaptor carrying 12 random nucleotides. Each sample yielded at least 2.5 million CDR3-containing paired-end reads. First-strand cDNA synthesis was performed from all RNA using the Mint cDNA synthesis kit, with priming by a TRBC-specific oligonucleotide. After uracil-DNA glycosylase treatment, a first 18-cycle PCR used universal primers M1SS and BC2_uni_R on all cDNA. In the original analysis: Each sample was normalized by randomly selecting 1 million high-quality reads, each carrying a distinct molecular identifier. Reads sharing molecular identifiers were discarded rather than binned into consensus sequences. MiTCR, set to a Q25 quality threshold and the strictest error-elimination algorithm, was used for CDR3 identification, clonotype clustering and error correction. A nonparametric unseen species model with Euler transformation was used to estimate a lower bound on total TCR beta diversity. In TCRdb, the public reads were trimmed at Q25 with fastp and aligned with MiXCR, with productive beta chains retained. Rows merge per CDR3 protein into single entries with the most common DNA and genes. These V and J calls are TCRdb output, not the study's own analysis. This sample comprises approximately 1.5 million distinct CDR3 sequences, under 55% of them detected only once. Approximately 4.1% of the sample lies in the top ten.

This clonotype was observed a few times. Its antigen remains undetermined. No much larger clone exists at a distance of one base, and base qualities are not known. Specimen: blood. The sequence links TRBV20-1 to TRBJ2-3, with the D gene not clear enough to name. The clonotype comes from a woman aged 18-29 years in good health. Here the CDR3 is given as CSSNRPNADTQYF. The sequenced DNA is TGCAGTTCCAATAGGCCCAACGCAGATACGCAGTATTTT.